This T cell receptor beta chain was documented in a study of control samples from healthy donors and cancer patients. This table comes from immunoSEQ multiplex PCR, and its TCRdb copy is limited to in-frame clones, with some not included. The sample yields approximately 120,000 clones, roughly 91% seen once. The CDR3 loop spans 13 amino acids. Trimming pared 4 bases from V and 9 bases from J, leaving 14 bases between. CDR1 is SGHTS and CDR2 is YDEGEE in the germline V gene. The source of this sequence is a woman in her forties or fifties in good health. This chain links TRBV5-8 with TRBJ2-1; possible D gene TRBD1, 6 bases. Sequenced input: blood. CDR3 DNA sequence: TGTGCCAGCAGCACAGGACAGAGGCGTGAGCAGTTCTTC. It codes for CASSTGQRREQFF.